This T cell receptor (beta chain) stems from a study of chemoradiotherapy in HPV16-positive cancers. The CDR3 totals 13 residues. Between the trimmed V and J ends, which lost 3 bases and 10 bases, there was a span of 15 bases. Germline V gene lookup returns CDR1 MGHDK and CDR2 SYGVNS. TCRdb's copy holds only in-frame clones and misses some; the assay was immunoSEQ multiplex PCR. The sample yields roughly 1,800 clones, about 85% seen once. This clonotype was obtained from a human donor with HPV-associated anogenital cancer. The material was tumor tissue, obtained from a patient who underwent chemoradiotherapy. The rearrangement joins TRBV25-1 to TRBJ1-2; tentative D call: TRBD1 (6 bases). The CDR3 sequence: CASSDVGTLLYTF. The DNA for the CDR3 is TGTGCCAGCAGTGATGTAGGGACATTACTCTACACCTTC.